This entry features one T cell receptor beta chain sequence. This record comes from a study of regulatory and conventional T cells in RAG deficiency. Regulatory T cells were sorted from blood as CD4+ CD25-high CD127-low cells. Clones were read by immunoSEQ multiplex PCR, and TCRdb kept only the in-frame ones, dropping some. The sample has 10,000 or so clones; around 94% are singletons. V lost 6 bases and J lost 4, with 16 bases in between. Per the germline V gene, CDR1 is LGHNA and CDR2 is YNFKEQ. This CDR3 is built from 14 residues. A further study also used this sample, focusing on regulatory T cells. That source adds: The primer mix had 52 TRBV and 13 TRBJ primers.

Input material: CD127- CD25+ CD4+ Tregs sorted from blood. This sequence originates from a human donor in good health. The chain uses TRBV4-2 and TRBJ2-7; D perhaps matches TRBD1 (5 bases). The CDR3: CASSPQGALYEQYF. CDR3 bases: TGTGCCAGCAGTCCCCAGGGTGCCCTTTACGAGCAGTACTTC.